Described below is a single T cell receptor (beta chain) sequence and its context. The antigen remains undetermined. The entry originates in a study of long-term antiretroviral therapy in people with HIV. Notes on the study in general: Before ART, certain clones expanded, and these dominated the repertoire at all time points.

Germline V gives CDR1 MDHEN, CDR2 SYDVKM. The V end lost 6 bases, the J end lost 1 base, and 21 bases lay between the germline ends. CDR3 length: 17 amino acids. Researchers ran immunoSEQ v3.0 at survey level. TCRdb keeps only in-frame clones here, not all; method: immunoSEQ multiplex PCR. Among about 36,000 clones listed, roughly 82% were seen once. J is TRBJ1-1 and V is TRBV28; D gene ambiguous. Here the sequenced sample was unsorted PBMCs, taken 0.6 years after starting antiretroviral therapy. The TCR was taken from a young man with HIV. The CDR3 here is CASSRLTVTPENTEAFF. The CDR3 coding sequence is TGTGCCAGCAGCCGACTAACTGTGACGCCAGAGAACACTGAAGCTTTCTTT.